This T cell receptor (beta chain) derives from a study of T cells in Graves' hyperthyroidism and ophthalmopathy. TCR beta CDR3 regions were amplified from RNA. Using the HTBI primer set, a first-round RT-PCR was run on the TCR CDR3. TCRdb ran MiXCR on the multiplex PCR reads and lists one entry per CDR3 protein. The sample has nearly 600,000 distinct CDR3 sequences; more than 13% are singletons. The CDR3 sequence is 15 residues long. V lost 4 bases and J lost 4; bases outside the gene matches: 7. Per germline, CDR1 MGHRA and CDR2 YSYEKL. The sequencing input was blood. The chain joins TRBV4-1 to TRBJ1-5, with 7 bases identical to TRBD1. This TCR derives from a woman aged 18-29 years with Graves' ophthalmopathy. CDR3 in DNA: TGCGCCAGCAGCCGCGAAGCGGGACAGAATCAGCCCCAGCATTTT. Protein product: CASSREAGQNQPQHF.